This TCR beta chain originates from a study of blood T cell repertoires in COVID-19 (TCRdb year 2020). Context from the whole study: Samples from collaborators originated in the United States, Italy and Spain and spanned both the acute and convalescent phases of COVID-19. The repertoires were released in a freely available public database meant as a resource for research on the immune response to SARS-CoV-2. Deeply sampled blood TCRbeta repertoires from subjects exposed to, actively infected with, or recovered from COVID-19 were included in the dataset. Nearly every sample came with metadata listing a de-identified subject ID, COVID-19 status, age in years and sex. The samples were drawn from the first 160 participants of the ongoing ImmuneRACE study and from more than 1,000 subjects provided by 6 global collaborators. Where HLA class I and class II types were available, the types were taken from metadata supplied by the sample provider, not from assay-based typing. The prospective study material was composed of cDNA or gDNA derived from T cells, B-cell-depleted T cells, or PBMCs.

TCRbeta CDR3 regions were amplified from genomic DNA using the immunoSEQ Assay, a bias-controlled multiplex PCR. The published analysis was carried out like this. The number of nucleated cells in each sample was estimated by amplification of reference gene primers within the assay. To quantify the absolute abundance of each unique TCRbeta CDR3 rearrangement, sequence reads were collapsed and filtered. For each sample, productive Simpson clonality was calculated by taking the square root of Simpson's diversity index across productive rearrangements. TCRdb provides this immuneACCESS table in a form limited to in-frame rearrangements. Some clones are lacking; in checked studies, under half of them reflect an unresolved V gene, and why the rest are absent is not known. V and J calls and clone size are copied from that table; D and trimming were computed from the DNA. Recorded for this sample are a few hundred thousand clones; 89% of them occurred a single time. The ten top clones hold about 4.5% of the sample.

As to this clone: Its antigen specificity is not known. One base away there is no much larger clone; base qualities are not given.

CDR1 and CDR2 are read off the germline V gene (reference sequence) as LNHDA and SQIVND. Trimming removed 5 bases from V and 5 bases from J, leaving 7 bases between the germline ends. Taken from cysteine to phenylalanine, the CDR3 has 12 residues. Of all the DNA, just the CDR3 is kept, 36 bases in frame from base 1. General conclusions and limits of the study: The amount of clinical and demographic metadata varied by source and participant and was provided uncurated.

Another Seattle source contributed samples from volunteer blood donors who had recovered from COVID-19. Collaborating institutions collected whole blood in K2EDTA tubes following their own protocols. Collaborator samples were shipped for TCRbeta analysis as frozen whole blood, isolated PBMCs, or DNA extracted from either sample type. The clonotype comes from a woman aged 40-49 years who had recovered from COVID-19. The sample consisted of peripheral blood. The chain is made from TRBV19 and TRBJ2-1; the D gene is perhaps TRBD1, on 5 matching bases. At the DNA level, the sequence is TGTGCCAGTAGTCCGACAGACAATGAGCAGTTCTTC. This gives the protein CASSPTDNEQFF. Reference TRBV19 and TRBJ2-1 proteins supply the regions before and after the CDR3; the full variable domain is: DGGITQSPKYLFRKEGQNVTLSCEQNLNHDAMYWYRQDPGQGLRLIYYSQIVNDFQKGDIAEGYSVSREKKESFPLTVTSAQKNPTAFYLCASSPTDNEQFFGPGTRLTVL.